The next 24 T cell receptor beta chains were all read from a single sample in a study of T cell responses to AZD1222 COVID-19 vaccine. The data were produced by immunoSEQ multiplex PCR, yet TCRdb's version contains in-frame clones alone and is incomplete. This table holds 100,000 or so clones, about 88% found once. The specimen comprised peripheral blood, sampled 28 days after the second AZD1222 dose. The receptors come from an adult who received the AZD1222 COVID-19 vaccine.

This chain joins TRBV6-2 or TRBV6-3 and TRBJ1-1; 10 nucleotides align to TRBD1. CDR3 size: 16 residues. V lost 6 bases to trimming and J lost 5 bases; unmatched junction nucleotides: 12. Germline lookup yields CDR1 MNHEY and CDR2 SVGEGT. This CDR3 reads CASSYSPDRGGTEAFF. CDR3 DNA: TGTGCCAGCAGCTATAGTCCGGACAGGGGGGGTACTGAAGCTTTCTTT.

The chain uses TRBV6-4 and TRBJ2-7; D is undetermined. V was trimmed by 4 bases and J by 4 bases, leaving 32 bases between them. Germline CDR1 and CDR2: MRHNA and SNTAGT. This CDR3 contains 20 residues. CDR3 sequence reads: CASSVTTSRVPPAAFYEQYF. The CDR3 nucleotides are TGTGCCAGCAGTGTAACCACGTCCCGAGTACCCCCCGCAGCCTTTTACGAGCAGTACTTC.

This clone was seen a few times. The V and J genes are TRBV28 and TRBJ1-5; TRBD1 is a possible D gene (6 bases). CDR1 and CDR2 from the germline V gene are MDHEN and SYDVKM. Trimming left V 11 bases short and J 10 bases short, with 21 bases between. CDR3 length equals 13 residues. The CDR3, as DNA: TGTGCCGTTAGACAGGAGTTCATCAGCCCCCAGCATTTT. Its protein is CAVRQEFISPQHF. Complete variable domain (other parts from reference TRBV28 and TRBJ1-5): DVKVTQSSRYLVKRTGEKVFLECVQDMDHENMFWYRQDPGLGLRLIYFSYDVKMKEKGDIPEGYSVSREKKERFSLILESASTNQTSMYLCAVRQEFISPQHFGDGTRLSIL.

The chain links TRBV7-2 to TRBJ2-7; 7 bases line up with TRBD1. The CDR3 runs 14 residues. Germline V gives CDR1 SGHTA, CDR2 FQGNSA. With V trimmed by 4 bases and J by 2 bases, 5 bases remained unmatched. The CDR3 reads CASSSGGTPYEQYF. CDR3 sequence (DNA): TGTGCCAGCAGCTCAGGGGGAACCCCCTACGAGCAGTACTTC.

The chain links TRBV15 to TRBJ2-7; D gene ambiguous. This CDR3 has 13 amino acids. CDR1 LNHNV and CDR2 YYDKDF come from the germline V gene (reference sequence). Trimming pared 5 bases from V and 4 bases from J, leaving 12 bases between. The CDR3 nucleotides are TGTGCCACCAGCTCCCGGGCCCAATACGAGCAGTACTTC. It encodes CATSSRAQYEQYF. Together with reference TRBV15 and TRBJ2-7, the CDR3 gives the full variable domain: DAMVIQNPRYQVTQFGKPVTLSCSQTLNHNVMYWYQQKSSQAPKLLFHYYDKDFNNEADTPDNFQSRRPNTSFCFLDIRSPGLGDTAMYLCATSSRAQYEQYFGPGTRLTVT.

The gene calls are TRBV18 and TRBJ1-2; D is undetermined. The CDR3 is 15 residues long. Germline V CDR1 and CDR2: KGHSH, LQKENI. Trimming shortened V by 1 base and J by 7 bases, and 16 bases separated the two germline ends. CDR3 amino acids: CASSPLDVQPSGYTF. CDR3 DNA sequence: TGTGCCAGCTCACCACTAGATGTCCAACCCTCTGGCTACACCTTC.

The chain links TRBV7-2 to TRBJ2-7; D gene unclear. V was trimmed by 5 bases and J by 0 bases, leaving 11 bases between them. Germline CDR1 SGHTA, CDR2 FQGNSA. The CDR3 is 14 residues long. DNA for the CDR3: TGTGCCAGCAGCCAATGGACGGACTCCTACGAGCAGTACTTC. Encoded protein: CASSQWTDSYEQYF.

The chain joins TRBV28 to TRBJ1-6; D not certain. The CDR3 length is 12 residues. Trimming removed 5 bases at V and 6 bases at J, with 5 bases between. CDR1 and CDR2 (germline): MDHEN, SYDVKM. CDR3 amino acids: CASSPPNSPLHF. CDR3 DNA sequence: TGTGCCAGCAGTCCCCCTAATTCACCCCTCCACTTT.

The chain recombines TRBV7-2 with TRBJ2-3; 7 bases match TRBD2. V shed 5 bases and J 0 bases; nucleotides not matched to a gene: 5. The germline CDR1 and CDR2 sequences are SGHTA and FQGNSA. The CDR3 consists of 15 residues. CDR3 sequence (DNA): TGTGCCAGCAGCCCCAGCGGGACTAGCACAGATACGCAGTATTTT. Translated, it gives CASSPSGTSTDTQYF.

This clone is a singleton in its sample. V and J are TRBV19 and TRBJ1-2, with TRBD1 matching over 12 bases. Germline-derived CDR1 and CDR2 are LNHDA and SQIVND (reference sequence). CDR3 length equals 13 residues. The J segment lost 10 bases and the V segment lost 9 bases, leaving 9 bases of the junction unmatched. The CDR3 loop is CASSERDRGLYTF. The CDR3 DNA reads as TGTGCCAGCTCGGAGCGGGACAGGGGGCTCTACACCTTC.

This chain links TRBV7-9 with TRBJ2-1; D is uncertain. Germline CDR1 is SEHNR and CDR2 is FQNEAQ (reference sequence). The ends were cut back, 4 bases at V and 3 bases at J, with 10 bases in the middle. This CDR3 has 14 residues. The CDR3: CASSSAPLYNEQFF. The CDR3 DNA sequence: TGTGCCAGCAGCTCGGCGCCTCTCTACAATGAGCAGTTCTTC.

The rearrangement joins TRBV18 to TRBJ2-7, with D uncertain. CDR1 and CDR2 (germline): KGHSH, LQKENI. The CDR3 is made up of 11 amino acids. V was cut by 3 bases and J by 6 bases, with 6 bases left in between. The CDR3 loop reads CASSPQLEQYF. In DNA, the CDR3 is TGTGCCAGCTCACCCCAGCTCGAGCAGTACTTC.

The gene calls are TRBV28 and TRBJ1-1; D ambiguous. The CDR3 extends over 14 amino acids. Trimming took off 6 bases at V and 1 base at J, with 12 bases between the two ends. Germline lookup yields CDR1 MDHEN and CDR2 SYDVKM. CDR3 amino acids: CASRPQEKNTEAFF. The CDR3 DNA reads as TGTGCCAGCAGACCTCAGGAGAAGAACACTGAAGCTTTCTTT.

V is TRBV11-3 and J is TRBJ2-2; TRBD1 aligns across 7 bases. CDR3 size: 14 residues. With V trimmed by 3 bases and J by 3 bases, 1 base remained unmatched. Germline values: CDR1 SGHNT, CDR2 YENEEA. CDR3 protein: CASSFDRDTGELFF. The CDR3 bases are TGTGCCAGCAGCTTCGACAGGGACACCGGGGAGCTGTTTTTT.

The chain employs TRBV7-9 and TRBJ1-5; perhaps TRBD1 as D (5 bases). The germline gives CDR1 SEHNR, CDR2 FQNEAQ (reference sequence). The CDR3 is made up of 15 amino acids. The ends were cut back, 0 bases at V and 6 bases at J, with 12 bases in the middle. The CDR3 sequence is CASSLAGREGQPQHF. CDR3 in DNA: TGTGCCAGCAGCTTAGCGGGCAGGGAGGGTCAGCCCCAGCATTTT.

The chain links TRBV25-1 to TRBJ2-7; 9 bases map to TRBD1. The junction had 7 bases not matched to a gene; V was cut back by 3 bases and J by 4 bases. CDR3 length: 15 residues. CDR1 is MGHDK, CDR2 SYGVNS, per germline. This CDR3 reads CASSDAGTGRYEQYF. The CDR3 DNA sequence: TGTGCCAGCAGTGACGCCGGGACAGGGCGGTACGAGCAGTACTTC.

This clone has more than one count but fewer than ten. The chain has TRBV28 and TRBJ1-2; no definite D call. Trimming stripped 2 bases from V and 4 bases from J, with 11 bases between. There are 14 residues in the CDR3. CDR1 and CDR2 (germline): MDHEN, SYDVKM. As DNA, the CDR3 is TGTGCCAGCAGTTTAAACCGTAAGACCTATGGCTACACCTTC. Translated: CASSLNRKTYGYTF.

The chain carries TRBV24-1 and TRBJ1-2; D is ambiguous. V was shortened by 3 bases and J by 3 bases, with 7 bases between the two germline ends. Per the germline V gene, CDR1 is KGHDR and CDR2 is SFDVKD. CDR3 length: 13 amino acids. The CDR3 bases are TGTGCCACCAGTGATGCGGCAGACTATGGCTACACCTTC. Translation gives CATSDAADYGYTF.

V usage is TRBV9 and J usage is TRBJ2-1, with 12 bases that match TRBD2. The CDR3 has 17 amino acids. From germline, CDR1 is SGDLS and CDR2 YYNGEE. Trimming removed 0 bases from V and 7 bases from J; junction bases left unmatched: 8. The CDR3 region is CASSVGLAGGIGNEQFF. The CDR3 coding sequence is TGTGCCAGCAGCGTAGGGCTAGCGGGAGGGATTGGGAATGAGCAGTTCTTC.

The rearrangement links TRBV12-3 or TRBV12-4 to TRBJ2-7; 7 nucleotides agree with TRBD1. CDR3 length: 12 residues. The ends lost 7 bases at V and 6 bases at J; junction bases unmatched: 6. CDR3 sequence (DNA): TGTGCCAGCAAAAACAGGGGACCCGAGCAGTACTTC. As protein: CASKNRGPEQYF.

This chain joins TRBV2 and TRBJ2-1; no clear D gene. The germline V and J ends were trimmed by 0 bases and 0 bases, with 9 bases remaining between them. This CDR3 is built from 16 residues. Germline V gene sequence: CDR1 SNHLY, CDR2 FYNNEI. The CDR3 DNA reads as TGTGCCAGCAGTGAAGCTCGGCTAGACTCCTACAATGAGCAGTTCTTC. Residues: CASSEARLDSYNEQFF.

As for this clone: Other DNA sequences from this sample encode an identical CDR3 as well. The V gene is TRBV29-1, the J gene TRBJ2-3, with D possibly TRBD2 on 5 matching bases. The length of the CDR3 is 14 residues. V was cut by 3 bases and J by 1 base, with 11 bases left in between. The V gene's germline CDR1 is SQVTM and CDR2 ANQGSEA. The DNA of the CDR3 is TGCAGCGTTGACCGGGGTCTGGGCACAGATACGCAGTATTTT. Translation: CSVDRGLGTDTQYF.

The CDR3 spells CSVAEGSSYNEQFF. CDR3 sequence (DNA): TGCAGCGTTGCTGAGGGTAGCTCCTACAATGAGCAGTTCTTC. The rearrangement joins TRBV29-1 to TRBJ2-1; D is perhaps TRBD2 (5 bases). V was trimmed by 4 bases and J by 0 bases, leaving 10 bases between them. Per germline, CDR1 SQVTM and CDR2 ANQGSEA. CDR3 length equals 14 residues.

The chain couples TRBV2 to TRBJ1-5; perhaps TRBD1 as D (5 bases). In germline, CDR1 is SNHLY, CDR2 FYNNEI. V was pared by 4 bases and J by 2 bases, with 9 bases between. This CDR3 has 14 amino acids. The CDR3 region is CASSVGAGNQPQHF. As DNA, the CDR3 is TGTGCCAGCAGTGTAGGGGCAGGCAATCAGCCCCAGCATTTT.